The 4 T cell receptor beta chains given below trace back to one sample, sequenced in a study of spatial heterogeneity in lung cancer (dated by TCRdb to the late 2010s). No antigens are known for them. What the study reported, not specific to this receptor: The number of expanded intratumoral alpha and beta TCRs correlated with the tumor nonsynonymous mutation count.

The library was produced with 5' RACE. TCRdb names NextSeq 500 as the instrument used. The public reads were quality trimmed at Q25 with fastp and then assembled into clones with MiXCR by TCRdb, keeping productive beta chains. One record per CDR3 amino acid sequence lists the most common genes and DNA. Present in this sample are 20,000 to 25,000 distinct CDR3 sequences, approximately 10% of which were seen just once. The ten largest clones take up roughly 8% of the sample. The sample's time point, from its label and the paper: sample taken at primary tumor resection. The sample consisted of lung tumor tissue, taken at surgery. These receptors were taken from a male donor with early-stage non-small cell lung cancer.

Many counts were recorded for this clonotype. The V and J genes are TRBV5-1 and TRBJ2-7; 9 bases fit TRBD2. The CDR3 loop spans 18 amino acids. Germline V CDR1 and CDR2: SGHRS, YFSETQ. V lost 4 bases to trimming and J lost 5 bases; unmatched junction nucleotides: 19. The chain's CDR3 is CASSPLGVAGGIRDEQYF. The CDR3, as DNA: TGCGCCAGCAGCCCTTTAGGGGTTGCGGGAGGGATTAGGGACGAGCAGTACTTC.

This clonotype showed up many times. This chain uses TRBV25-1 with TRBJ2-7; D is perhaps TRBD2 (5 bases). In germline, CDR1 is MGHDK, CDR2 SYGVNS. This CDR3 region has 13 residues. V lost 0 bases and J 6 bases, leaving 9 bases between the germline ends. DNA for the CDR3: TGTGCCAGCAGTGAATATGTGGGGAGCGAGCAGTACTTC. It encodes CASSEYVGSEQYF.

This clonotype has more than one count but fewer than ten. Here the CDR3 reads CSATSGGRLSYEQYF. The CDR3 region has the DNA TGCAGTGCCACTTCGGGGGGCCGCCTCTCCTACGAGCAGTACTTC. This rearrangement joins TRBV20-1 to TRBJ2-7; a weak D match, TRBD2 (7 bases). Germline lookup yields CDR1 DFQATT and CDR2 SNEGSKA (reference sequence). This CDR3 is 15 amino acids long. The V end was cut by 6 bases, the J end by 0 bases, with 18 bases between.

In its sample, this clonotype was seen many times. V gene TRBV7-3 combines with J gene TRBJ2-5, with no clear D. This CDR3 has 13 amino acids. From germline, CDR1 is SGHTA and CDR2 FQGTGA. Between the trimmed V and J ends, which lost 5 bases and 5 bases, there was a span of 12 bases. In DNA, the CDR3 is TGTGCCAGCAGCCCGATGAGGTCGGAGACCCAGTACTTC. This sequence encodes CASSPMRSETQYF.